This passage covers 18 T cell receptor beta chains from one sample sequenced in a study of cytomegalovirus exposure and HLA in healthy donors. Using immunoSEQ multiplex PCR, the repertoire was profiled, and TCRdb retains in-frame clones only, with some absent. The sample includes hundreds of thousands of clones, approximately 90% of them seen just once. Sequencing was carried out using PBMCs. The receptors here all came from a woman between 18 and 29 years old in good health and CMV-seronegative.

This clone was detected a few times. The chain employs TRBV4-2 and TRBJ1-2; a weak D match, TRBD1 (6 bases). Germline V gene sequence: CDR1 LGHNA, CDR2 YNFKEQ. The CDR3 spans 15 residues. V lost 4 bases to trimming and J lost 5 bases, with 17 bases between them. The DNA for the CDR3 is TGTGCCAGCAGCCCCAGGGGCAAGGTTTCGTATGGCTACACCTTC. Amino acids: CASSPRGKVSYGYTF.

This clone was seen a handful of times. The chain carries TRBV18 and TRBJ2-1, with a tentative D call TRBD1 (5 bases). V dropped 3 bases and J dropped 9 bases, with 12 bases sitting between them. CDR1 and CDR2 (germline): KGHSH, LQKENI. This CDR3 spans 13 amino acids. For the CDR3, the DNA is TGTGCCAGCTCACCCCTACAGGATTCTGAGCAGTTCTTC. It specifies CASSPLQDSEQFF.

V is TRBV6-5 and J is TRBJ2-1; 11 bases are a match to TRBD1. The CDR3 consists of 15 residues. V lost 10 bases, J lost 7 bases, and 12 bases stayed unmatched. The V gene's germline CDR1 is MNHEY and CDR2 SVGAGI. The CDR3 coding sequence is TGTGCCACACAAGTGGACAGGGGGCGCAGGAATGAGCAGTTCTTC. The encoded protein is CATQVDRGRRNEQFF.

This chain links TRBV7-2 with TRBJ2-1, with 10 bases fitting TRBD2. V was pared by 4 bases and J by 4 bases, with 4 bases of the junction left unmatched. Looked up from germline, CDR1 is SGHTA and CDR2 is FQGNSA. This CDR3 is built from 15 residues. CDR3 in DNA: TGTGCCAGCAGCTCGGGACTAGCGATATACAATGAGCAGTTCTTC. This translates into CASSSGLAIYNEQFF.

V is TRBV5-1 and J is TRBJ2-1; 14 positions agree with TRBD2. CDR1 is SGHRS, CDR2 YFSETQ, per germline. CDR3 length: 16 residues. The J segment lost 7 bases and the V segment lost 2 bases, leaving 5 bases of the junction unmatched. The chain's CDR3 is CASSFGTSGGPNEQFF. The CDR3 nucleotides are TGCGCCAGCAGCTTTGGGACTAGCGGGGGACCTAATGAGCAGTTCTTC.

V usage is TRBV18 and J usage is TRBJ1-2; TRBD1 aligns across 7 bases. V trimming: 0 bases; J trimming: 8 bases; junction bases outside the gene matches: 9. The CDR3 covers 15 residues. Looked up from germline, CDR1 is KGHSH and CDR2 is LQKENI. This CDR3 reads CASSPPSDRVMGYTF. The CDR3 DNA is TGTGCCAGCTCACCACCGTCTGACAGGGTCATGGGCTACACCTTC.

The chain has TRBV28 and TRBJ2-2, with D unresolved. CDR3 length equals 12 residues. CDR1 MDHEN and CDR2 SYDVKM come from the germline V gene. The germline V and J ends were trimmed by 6 bases and 4 bases, with 6 bases remaining between them. CDR3 bases: TGTGCCAGCAGGAGTTTCACCGGGGAGCTGTTTTTT. Protein product: CASRSFTGELFF.

V gene TRBV7-2 combines with J gene TRBJ2-1, with 10 bases that match TRBD2. Trimming cost V 5 bases and J 6 bases; bases outside gene matches: 10. This CDR3 contains 16 residues. Per germline, CDR1 SGHTA and CDR2 FQGNSA. CDR3 sequence: CASSPPERTSGNEQFF. In DNA, the CDR3 is TGTGCCAGCAGCCCACCGGAAAGGACTAGCGGCAATGAGCAGTTCTTC.

This chain links TRBV27 with TRBJ2-5; no firm D call. V lost 5 bases and J lost 4, with 8 bases in between. The CDR3 spans 12 residues. Germline V gives CDR1 MNHEY, CDR2 SMNVEV (reference sequence). CDR3 nucleotide sequence: TGTGCCAGCAGTCCCTCCCCAGAGACCCAGTACTTC. Its protein is CASSPSPETQYF.

The V gene is TRBV7-3, the J gene TRBJ2-3, with 7 bases lining up with TRBD1. CDR3 size: 15 residues. V lost 5 bases and J lost 2; bases outside the gene matches: 7. CDR1 is SGHTA and CDR2 is FQGTGA in the germline V gene. In DNA, the CDR3 is TGTGCCAGCAGCCAGGACAGGTCGTCCACAGATACGCAGTATTTT. Translation: CASSQDRSSTDTQYF.

The genes are TRBV5-6 and TRBJ1-1; D unresolved. Looked up from germline, CDR1 is SGHDT and CDR2 is YYEEEE. CDR3 size: 14 residues. V shed 0 bases and J shed 1 base, with 7 bases lying between them. The CDR3 sequence: CASSLGAGNTEAFF. CDR3 coding DNA: TGTGCCAGCAGCTTGGGTGCGGGGAACACTGAAGCTTTCTTT.

The chain uses TRBV19 and TRBJ2-7; 9 bases agree with TRBD1. Germline CDR1 and CDR2: LNHDA and SQIVND (reference sequence). The J segment lost 4 bases and the V segment lost 5 bases, leaving 6 bases of the junction unmatched. The CDR3 runs to 14 residues. CDR3: CASSLGTGKYEQYF. CDR3 coding DNA: TGTGCCAGTAGTCTCGGGACAGGGAAATACGAGCAGTACTTC.

This clone was counted a few times. V is TRBV30 and J is TRBJ1-5; the D gene is possibly TRBD1 (6 bases). Looked up from germline, CDR1 is GTSNPN and CDR2 is SVGIG (reference sequence). CDR3 length: 15 residues. Trimming left V 1 base short and J 3 bases short, with 13 bases between. CDR3 nucleotides: TGTGCCTGGAGTGACCCAGGGGCTGCCAATCAGCCCCAGCATTTT. It translates to CAWSDPGAANQPQHF.

The J gene is TRBJ2-7, the V gene TRBV28; 8 bases are shared with TRBD2. Germline-derived CDR1 and CDR2 are MDHEN and SYDVKM. The V gene end was trimmed by 3 bases and the J gene end by 2 bases; junction bases not matched to a gene: 0. CDR3 length: 13 residues. The CDR3 coding sequence is TGTGCCAGCAGTTTTAGCGGGGCCTACGAGCAGTACTTC. Translation: CASSFSGAYEQYF.

V is TRBV7-9 and J is TRBJ2-1; maybe TRBD1 (6 bases). With 0 bases removed from V and 4 bases from J, the gap between germline ends came to 19 bases. Germline V CDR1 and CDR2: SEHNR, FQNEAQ (reference sequence). The CDR3 has 18 amino acids. The CDR3 loop reads CASSLARWDKRLYNEQFF. The DNA for the CDR3 is TGTGCCAGCAGCTTAGCGCGCTGGGACAAGAGATTATACAATGAGCAGTTCTTC.

This clone was observed a handful of times. The CDR3 DNA reads as TGTGCCAGCAGCTTCCCGGGACAGGGAAACGAGCAGTACTTC. The encoded protein is CASSFPGQGNEQYF. The chain employs TRBV11-2 and TRBJ2-7; 9 positions agree with TRBD1. The CDR3 sequence is 14 residues long. Germline assignment: CDR1 SGHAT and CDR2 FQNNGV. After removal of 3 bases from V and 5 bases from J, the junction contained 5 bases not matched to a gene.

This rearrangement joins TRBV30 to TRBJ2-2, with 13 bases aligning to TRBD2. Germline V gene data show CDR1 as GTSNPN and CDR2 as SVGIG (reference sequence). The CDR3 runs 15 residues. The V gene end was trimmed by 6 bases and the J gene end by 1 base; junction bases not matched to a gene: 2. The CDR3 DNA is TGTGCCTGCCGACTAGCGGGAGGGAACACCGGGGAGCTGTTTTTT. It encodes CACRLAGGNTGELFF.

This chain joins TRBV30 and TRBJ1-1; the D gene is possibly TRBD1 (5 bases). The V end was cut by 0 bases, the J end by 4 bases, with 9 bases between. CDR3 size: 13 residues. Germline values: CDR1 GTSNPN, CDR2 SVGIG (reference sequence). Here the CDR3 reads CAWSVGQGTEAFF. Written as DNA, the CDR3 is TGTGCCTGGAGTGTAGGTCAGGGCACTGAAGCTTTCTTT.